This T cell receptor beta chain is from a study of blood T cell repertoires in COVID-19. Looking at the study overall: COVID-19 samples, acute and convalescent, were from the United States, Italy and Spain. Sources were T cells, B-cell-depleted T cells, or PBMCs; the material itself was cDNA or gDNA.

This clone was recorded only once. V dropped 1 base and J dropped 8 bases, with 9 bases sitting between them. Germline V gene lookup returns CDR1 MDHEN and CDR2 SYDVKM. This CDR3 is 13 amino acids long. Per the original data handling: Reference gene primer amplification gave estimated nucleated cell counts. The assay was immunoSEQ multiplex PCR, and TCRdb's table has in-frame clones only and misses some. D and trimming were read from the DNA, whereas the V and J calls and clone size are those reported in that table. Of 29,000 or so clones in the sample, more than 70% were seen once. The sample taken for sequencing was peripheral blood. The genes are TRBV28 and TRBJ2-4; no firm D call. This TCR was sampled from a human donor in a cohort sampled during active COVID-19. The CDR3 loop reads CASSLSGWDIQYF. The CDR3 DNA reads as TGTGCCAGCAGTTTATCCGGGTGGGACATTCAGTACTTC.